This TCR beta chain stems from a study of T cell responses to AZD1222 COVID-19 vaccine. Study at large: Analysis merged second doses at about 4 or about 12 weeks.

Germline V gene data show CDR1 as MNHEY and CDR2 as SVGAGI. Trimming left V 0 bases short and J 0 bases short, with 6 bases between. The CDR3 consists of 14 residues. Comments on this clone: What it recognizes is unknown. Other DNA sequences in this specimen translate into the identical CDR3.

TCRdb keeps only in-frame clones here, not all; method: immunoSEQ multiplex PCR. The data hold more than 250,000 clones, with 90% to 95% observed a single time. Study results and limitations: It was only after the peak T cell response that any repertoires were sampled. Two AZD1222 administrations were followed by greater Spike-specific TCR breadth and depth. AZD1222 recipients seropositive at baseline numbered only five to seven.

The material sequenced was peripheral blood, taken on day 0 of AZD1222 vaccination. This clonotype was obtained from an adult in good health. The V call is TRBV6-5, the J call TRBJ2-7, with D uncertain. CDR3 in DNA: TGTGCCAGCAGTTACTCGGGCAGCTCCTACGAGCAGTACTTC. It yields the protein CASSYSGSSYEQYF.